Below, 10 T cell receptor beta chains from the same sample are listed, as sequenced in a study of T cell changes during pregnancy in multiple sclerosis. The repertoire was sequenced with immunoSEQ multiplex PCR; TCRdb's copy has only in-frame clones and lacks some. The data contain about 100,000 clones, around 93% of them singletons. The specimen was peripheral blood, collected before pregnancy. Receptors were obtained from a female donor with multiple sclerosis, enrolled in a pregnancy study.

The V call is TRBV5-1, the J call TRBJ2-4, with a weak D call TRBD2 (7 bases). CDR1 and CDR2 (germline): SGHRS, YFSETQ. Trimming cost V 0 bases and J 6 bases, with 19 bases left between them. The CDR3 runs 17 residues. The CDR3 nucleotides are TGCGCCAGCAGCTTGGAAGGTCCGCGGGGGCGCGGAAACATTCAGTACTTC. Protein sequence: CASSLEGPRGRGNIQYF.

This clone has a single count. V is TRBV27 and J is TRBJ1-2, with 9 bases aligning to TRBD1. Trimming took 6 bases from V and 5 from J; bases not matched to a gene: 13. The germline CDR1 and CDR2 sequences are MNHEY and SMNVEV (reference sequence). The CDR3 runs 16 residues. The CDR3 DNA reads TGTGCCAGCAGCCGCTGGACAGGGGACTCCCTATATGGCTACACCTTC. This sequence encodes CASSRWTGDSLYGYTF.

The chain's CDR3 is CASSHRETRSYGYTF. CDR3 in DNA: TGTGCCAGCAGTCACAGGGAGACGAGGTCCTATGGCTACACCTTC. The V and J genes are TRBV6-6 and TRBJ1-2; a weak D match, TRBD1 (6 bases). Trimming shortened V by 5 bases and J by 4 bases, and 17 bases separated the two germline ends. The germline CDR1 and CDR2 sequences are MNHNY and SVGAGI (reference sequence). The CDR3 sequence is 15 residues long.

The chain carries TRBV30 and TRBJ1-3; 7 bases are shared with TRBD1. The CDR3 is made up of 15 amino acids. V lost 2 bases and J lost 0; bases outside the gene matches: 4. The germline V gene encodes CDR1 GTSNPN and CDR2 SVGIG (reference sequence). CDR3 DNA: TGTGCCTGGAGTAGGGGGCCCTTCTCTGGAAACACCATATATTTT. Protein product: CAWSRGPFSGNTIYF.

The count of this clone is one. V is TRBV27 and J is TRBJ1-1, with 8 nucleotides matching TRBD1. The CDR3 consists of 16 residues. The V and J ends lost 5 bases and 1 base, in that order; junction bases with no gene match: 9. Germline assignment: CDR1 MNHEY and CDR2 SMNVEV (reference sequence). The chain's CDR3 is CASSSLRDRTNTEAFF. CDR3 DNA sequence: TGTGCCAGCAGTAGCCTCCGGGACAGGACGAACACTGAAGCTTTCTTT.

This clone was picked up one time. The J gene is TRBJ1-2, the V gene TRBV6-5; D perhaps matches TRBD1 (5 bases). The CDR3 totals 13 residues. The germline V and J ends were trimmed by 6 bases and 6 bases, with 14 bases remaining between them. The germline V gene encodes CDR1 MNHEY and CDR2 SVGAGI. Written as DNA, the CDR3 is TGTGCCAGCAGAACGGGGGGGACTGATGGCTACACCTTC. Amino acids: CASRTGGTDGYTF.

In its sample, this clone was seen once. J is TRBJ1-2 and V is TRBV5-1; 8 nucleotides match TRBD1. Losses at the gene ends were 6 bases for V and 3 bases for J; bases not matched to a gene: 4. CDR1 is SGHRS and CDR2 is YFSETQ in the germline V gene. The CDR3 sequence is 13 residues long. The CDR3 loop reads CASTVTGDYGYTF. The CDR3 bases are TGCGCCAGCACCGTGACAGGGGACTATGGCTACACCTTC.

The CDR3 DNA reads as TGCGCCAGCAGCCAAGAGTTAGCGGCCATCACAGATACGCAGTATTTT. Its translation: CASSQELAAITDTQYF. J is TRBJ2-3 and V is TRBV4-3; D might be TRBD2 (6 bases). CDR3 length equals 16 residues. Trimming pared 0 bases from V and 2 bases from J, leaving 12 bases between. CDR1 LGHNA and CDR2 YSLEER come from the germline V gene.

The genes are TRBV4-1 and TRBJ1-1, with D possibly matching TRBD1 (5 bases). The CDR3 is made up of 16 amino acids. The V gene's germline CDR1 is MGHRA and CDR2 YSYEKL. V lost 2 bases and J lost 9, with 22 bases in between. In DNA form, the CDR3 reads TGCGCCAGCAGCCAATCCCCTGCATTAGGCTGGGGCCAAGCTTTCTTT. It yields the protein CASSQSPALGWGQAFF.

This rearrangement joins TRBV7-8 to TRBJ2-1; D remains unclear. The CDR3 length is 11 residues. Trimming removed 4 bases from V and 9 bases from J, with 7 bases in between. Germline-derived CDR1 and CDR2 are SGHVS and FQNEAQ. The CDR3, as DNA: TGTGCCAGCAGCTACGGTGGTGAGCAGTTCTTC. Protein sequence: CASSYGGEQFF.